The clone carrying this T cell receptor (beta chain) was seen a single time. The target antigen is unknown. The record originates from a study of cytomegalovirus exposure and HLA in healthy donors. Findings and limits, study-wide: In a later analysis, DRB1 alleles had the most associated TCRs; HLA-C alleles the fewest. In a later analysis, at a false discovery rate of 0.05, approximately 15,000 TCR beta sequences matched HLA alleles. According to reports, the classifier identified cytomegalovirus status with high specificity and sensitivity. Presence/absence comparisons presumed near-even sequencing depth among donors.

With 60 Vbeta and 13 Jbeta primers, the PCR was carried out. Sequencing was performed with immunoSEQ multiplex PCR; in TCRdb, only in-frame clones are kept and a portion is missing. The sample contains about 160,000 clones, around 80% of which appear only once. Trimming took 0 bases from V and 5 from J, leaving 14 bases between them. The germline CDR1 and CDR2 sequences are SGDLS and YYNGEE. This CDR3 contains 15 residues. This chain uses TRBV9 with TRBJ2-5; D is ambiguous. The clonotype comes from a man aged 18 to 30 in good health and CMV-seropositive. The sequencing input was PBMCs. The chain's CDR3 is CASSVAAFTEETQYF. For the CDR3, the DNA is TGTGCCAGCAGCGTAGCGGCCTTCACGGAGGAGACCCAGTACTTC.